This T cell receptor (beta chain) came from a study of cytomegalovirus exposure and HLA in healthy donors. Study observations and caveats: Among TCR beta chains, those listed as cytomegalovirus-associated numbered some 160. With high specificity and sensitivity, the classifier reportedly diagnosed cytomegalovirus status. It was found in a later analysis that first-cohort TCR clusters tended to co-occur in the roughly 120 validation repertoires.

This clone was detected only a few times. The target antigen is unknown. Sequencing was performed with immunoSEQ multiplex PCR; in TCRdb, only in-frame clones are kept and a portion is missing. The sample carries around 200,000 clones, about 81% recorded once. The CDR3 contains 14 residues. Germline CDR1 SGHDT, CDR2 YYEEEE. V was clipped by 1 base and J by 3 bases, with 10 bases between them. The gene calls are TRBV5-6 and TRBJ2-5; tentatively, D is TRBD2 (5 bases). The receptor comes from a woman aged 30 to 39 in good health and CMV-seronegative. Sequencing was performed on PBMCs. CDR3 nucleotide sequence: TGTGCCAGCAGCTTGCGGGAAACTAAAGAGACCCAGTACTTC. Protein: CASSLRETKETQYF.